The table lists the clone carrying this T cell receptor beta chain with a few counts. Antigen specificity is unknown. This CDR3 is 16 amino acids long. V lost 4 bases, J lost 8 bases, and 21 bases lay in between. Germline V CDR1 and CDR2: MNHEY, SMNVEV (reference sequence). By quantitative 5'-RACE with molecular barcodes, the TCR beta libraries were made. TCRdb reprocessed the 5' RACE reads via MiXCR and lists one record per CDR3 protein. The sample has roughly 220,000 distinct CDR3 sequences; around 18% are singletons. This entry belongs to a study of CD8 T cells in ankylosing spondylitis. Study observations and caveats: A TCR beta motif of roughly 8 highly homologous variants appeared characteristic of ankylosing spondylitis blood. Disease-linked clones reportedly showed significant enrichment in matched ankylosing spondylitis synovial fluid.

The V call is TRBV27, the J call TRBJ2-1, with D possibly being TRBD2 (6 bases). The specimen sequenced was blood, either unsorted or a sorted T cell fraction (not recorded which). This receptor was identified in a male donor with ankylosing spondylitis. The CDR3 DNA reads TGTGCCAGCAGTTCCAGGAATATAGCGGCGGTCGATGAGCAGTTCTTC. This gives the protein CASSSRNIAAVDEQFF.